Here is one T cell receptor (beta chain) with its context. This clonotype was recorded at least ten times. What this receptor recognizes is not known. Per-base quality was not reported, and no clone a single base away is much larger than it. Read against the paper, the sample's treatment or condition label means: allogeneic hematopoietic cell transplantation with graft depleted of TCRalphabeta T cells and CD19 B cells. The children who served as transplant recipients had been given grafts of TCRalphabeta/CD19-depleted allogeneic hematopoietic cells. These data belong to a study of T-cell reconstitution after alpha-beta-depleted transplantation in children (dated by TCRdb to 2016 to 2018). With regard to the full study: The study quantitatively tracked T-cell immune reconstitution after TCRalphabeta/CD19-depleted allogeneic hematopoietic cell transplantation in children using TCR repertoire profiling.

Library generation was performed with PCR. The listed sequencing device is Illumina HiSeq 2500. TCR libraries were prepared with molecular barcoding, using unique molecular identifiers to normalize TCRbeta repertoire quantification. The public reads were quality trimmed at Q25 with fastp and then assembled into clones with MiXCR by TCRdb, keeping productive beta chains. Rows merge per CDR3 protein into single entries with the most common DNA and genes. The sample table contains approximately 110,000 distinct CDR3 sequences; only one count was recorded for roughly 23% of them. The ten largest clones represent about 11% of the sample. The investigation overall reported the following: Apparently early alphabetaT-cell count recovery about two months after transplant reportedly relied on only several hundred rapidly expanded clones derived from non-depleted graft cells. The frequencies of hyperexpanded clones fell over the following months, and after one year, T-cell counts and TCRbeta diversity were mostly attributed to newly produced T cells. The high TCRbeta diversity at day 60 in some patients was ascribed to recipient T cells and intrathymic progenitors that had survived conditioning.

This material consisted of PBMCs, mostly from graft donor cells, taken 180 days after TCRalphabeta/CD19-depleted stem cell transplant. The sequence was collected from a male patient aged 2-10 years who had a stem cell transplant for chronic granulomatous disease, so the T cells may come from the graft donor.

The CDR3 here reads CASSLGTDQPQHF. Here is the DNA: TGTGCCAGCAGTCTTGGGACAGATCAGCCCCAGCATTTT. The chain joins TRBV12-3 or TRBV12-4 to TRBJ1-5, with TRBD1 matching 7 junction bases. The CDR3, from cysteine to phenylalanine, totals 13 residues. This entry keeps only the CDR3 DNA: 39 bases, framed from base 1. The junction shows trimming of 5 bases on V and 5 bases on J, and the gene matches do not reach 3 bases of it.